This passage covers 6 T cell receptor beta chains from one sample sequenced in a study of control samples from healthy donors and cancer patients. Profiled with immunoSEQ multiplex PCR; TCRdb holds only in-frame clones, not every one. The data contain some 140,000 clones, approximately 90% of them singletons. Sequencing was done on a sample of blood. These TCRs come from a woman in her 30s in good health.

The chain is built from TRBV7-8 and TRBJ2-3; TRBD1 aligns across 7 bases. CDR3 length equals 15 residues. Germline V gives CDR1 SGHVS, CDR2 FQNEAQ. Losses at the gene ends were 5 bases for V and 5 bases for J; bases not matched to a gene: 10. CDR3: CASSTRQGGGDTQYF. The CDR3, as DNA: TGTGCCAGCAGCACGCGACAGGGTGGAGGAGATACGCAGTATTTT.

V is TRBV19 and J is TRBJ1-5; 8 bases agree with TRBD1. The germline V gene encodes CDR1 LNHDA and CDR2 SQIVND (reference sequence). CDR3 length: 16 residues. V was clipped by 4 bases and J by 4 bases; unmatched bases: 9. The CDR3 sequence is CASSTRTGRLNQPQHF. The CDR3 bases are TGTGCCAGTAGTACCAGGACAGGGAGGCTGAATCAGCCCCAGCATTTT.

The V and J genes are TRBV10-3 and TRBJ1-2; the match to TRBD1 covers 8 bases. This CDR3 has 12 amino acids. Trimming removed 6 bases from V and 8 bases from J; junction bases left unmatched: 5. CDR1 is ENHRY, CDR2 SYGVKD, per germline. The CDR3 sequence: CAISGQGWGYTF. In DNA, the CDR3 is TGTGCCATCAGCGGACAGGGATGGGGCTACACCTTC.

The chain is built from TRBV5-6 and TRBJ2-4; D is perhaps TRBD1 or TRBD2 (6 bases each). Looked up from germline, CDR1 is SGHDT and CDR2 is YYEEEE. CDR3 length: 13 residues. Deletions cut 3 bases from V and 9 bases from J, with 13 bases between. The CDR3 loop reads CASSSGAEFIQYF. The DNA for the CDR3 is TGTGCCAGCAGCTCGGGGGCGGAGTTCATTCAGTACTTC.

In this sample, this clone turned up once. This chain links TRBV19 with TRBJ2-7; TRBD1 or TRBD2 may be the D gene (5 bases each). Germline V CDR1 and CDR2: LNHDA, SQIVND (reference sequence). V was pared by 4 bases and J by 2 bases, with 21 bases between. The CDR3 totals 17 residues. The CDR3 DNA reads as TGTGCCAGTAGTAGCGACCCCCGGGGCGTCTCACCCTACGAGCAGTACTTC. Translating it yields CASSSDPRGVSPYEQYF.

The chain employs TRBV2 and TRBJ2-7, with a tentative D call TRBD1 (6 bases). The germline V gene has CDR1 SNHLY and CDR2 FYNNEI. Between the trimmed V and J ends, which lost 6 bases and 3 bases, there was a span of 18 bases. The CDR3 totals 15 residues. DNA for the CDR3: TGTGCCAGCAGCGAGACAGGTGGTACTGACTACGAGCAGTACTTC. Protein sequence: CASSETGGTDYEQYF.